What follows is one T cell receptor beta chain and its context. The sample originates from a study of T cells in Graves' hyperthyroidism and ophthalmopathy. From RNA transcripts, TCR beta CDR3 regions were amplified. Using the HTBI primer set, a first-round RT-PCR was run on the TCR CDR3. TCRdb analysed the multiplex PCR reads with MiXCR anew, one entry per CDR3 protein. The sample records hundreds of thousands of distinct CDR3 sequences, 46% being singletons. The CDR3 sequence is 16 residues long. Germline values: CDR1 DFQATT, CDR2 SNEGSKA (reference sequence). The trim removed 3 bases at V and 10 bases at J, leaving 15 bases unmatched.

Sequencing was done on a sample of peripheral blood or thyroid tissue (not recorded which). V and J are TRBV20-1 and TRBJ1-6; 7 nucleotides match TRBD1. This receptor was taken from a young woman with Graves' hyperthyroidism. CDR3 region: CSASGAGGLRWSPLHF. In DNA form, the CDR3 reads TGCAGTGCTAGTGGGGCAGGGGGGCTTCGTTGGTCACCCCTCCACTTT.